Listed below are T cell receptor beta chains from one sample, sequenced in a study of T cell repertoires in cytomegalovirus infection. MiXCR, run by TCRdb on the reads, gives a single entry per CDR3 protein. This table holds around 740,000 distinct CDR3 sequences, roughly 36% found once. The material sequenced was PBMCs. Source of these receptors: a human donor in good health (CMV status not recorded). Some clones in this sample may be carry-over from other donors' samples. The conserved cysteine and the conserved F or W are not part of the CDR3 here.

v_call	cdr3_aa
TRBV5-1	ASSFRHSGQGKDTEAF
TRBV28	ASNRGGGETQY
TRBV12-3/TRBV12-4	ASRPTGAYEQY
TRBV12-3/TRBV12-4	ASRRMSSPSTDTQY
TRBV10-2	ASRGQGIGQPQH
TRBV6-5	ASSYRTGEDYEQY
TRBV6-6	ASREGNRGGYEQY
TRBV5-6	ASSLYWTAEETQY
TRBV28	ASRGGGHEQY
TRBV20-1	SAREGANVLT
TRBV20-1	SATDSVNYGYT
TRBV3-1	ASSHSGHNQPQH
TRBV12-3/TRBV12-4	ASSFQSGPGSYEQY
TRBV5-1	ASSLEGTDTEAF
TRBV7-8	ASSLGLGNQPQH
TRBV5-5	ASSFWGAGGSYNEQF
TRBV7-9	ASSPSTSGTNYNEQF
TRBV12-3/TRBV12-4	ASSLFLGQGGLEQY
TRBV19	ASSISESYEQY
TRBV6-1	ASRQGTYNEQF
TRBV11-3	ASSLEMVGSGKNTGELF
TRBV7-8	ASSTPGTNQETQY
TRBV7-8	ASSPGPQGGSGNTIY
TRBV6-2/TRBV6-3	ASSYNSPGGNQPQH
TRBV18	ASSPPPGGEIQY
TRBV7-2	ASRLAGGDGYT
TRBV18	ASSPQGQGRLLGTEAF
TRBV27	ASSLNGPPGYGYT
TRBV29-1	SVAETDSNQPQH
TRBV6-1	ASSEGQPQH
TRBV7-8	ASSQNRGVRDTQY
TRBV2	ASGGLPYEQY
TRBV20-1	IFKVEGMAEAF
TRBV29-1	SVEEGITGSGNGYT
TRBV29-1	SVVWVPGNYEQN
TRBV20-1	SARGRTGLDYGYT
TRBV6-8	ASSFFGTGGNQPQH
TRBV6-1	ASSEYRGGNYGYT
TRBV20-1	SARRRLATTGELF
TRBV5-8	ASSLINYGYT
TRBV20-1	SARDRRSYGYT
TRBV5-1	ASRGTEGRAGTNEKLF
TRBV11-2	ASSPRRGGETEAF
TRBV12-3/TRBV12-4	ASSFQQLYGYT
TRBV15	ATSRGPGGEDTQY
TRBV4-1	ASSQKGARTNEKLF
TRBV4-1	ASSQVVRDSYEQY
TRBV12-3/TRBV12-4	ASSPSAAVKETQY
TRBV7-6	ACDRDSYTGELF
TRBV4-1	ASSQADSHQETQY
TRBV7-6	ASSLDRDHYEQY
TRBV5-1	ASSPTEGGLTEAF